This TCR beta chain was identified during a study of CD8 T cells in ankylosing spondylitis. Broader study findings: Roughly eight highly homologous variants made up a TCR beta motif that seemed to typify ankylosing spondylitis blood.

MiXCR was run by TCRdb on the 5' RACE reads, yielding one entry per CDR3 protein. The sample holds about 360,000 distinct CDR3 sequences, more than 20% seen once. This clonotype was seen a handful of times. The antigen is not known. Germline lookup yields CDR1 LGHDT and CDR2 YNNKEL (reference sequence). The CDR3 loop spans 16 amino acids. The V end was cut by 0 bases, the J end by 1 base, with 12 bases between. The source of this sequence is a male donor with ankylosing spondylitis or in good health (not recorded which). Sequencing was performed on blood, either unsorted or a sorted T cell fraction (not recorded which). This chain joins TRBV3-1 and TRBJ2-5; maybe TRBD1 (5 bases). The CDR3 protein is CASSQELPTGQETQYF. The CDR3 DNA follows: TGTGCCAGCAGCCAAGAACTGCCCACAGGCCAAGAGACCCAGTACTTC.